One and the same sample provided the 5 T cell receptor beta chains below, sequenced in a study of OX40 agonist ivuxolimab in advanced cancers. Profiled with immunoSEQ multiplex PCR; TCRdb holds only in-frame clones, not every one. The data contain over 75,000 clones, around 87% of them singletons. The sequencing here drew on CD4+ or CD8+ T cells sorted from blood, taken in a trial of the OX40 agonist ivuxolimab. All receptors come from an adult with an advanced solid tumor such as melanoma, head and neck, liver or kidney cancer.

This clone was counted only a few times. The chain uses TRBV9 and TRBJ1-1; unclear D gene. CDR1 is SGDLS, CDR2 YYNGEE, per germline. The V gene lost 4 bases and the J gene lost 5 bases, with 12 bases spanning the gap. The CDR3 sequence is 13 residues long. In DNA form, the CDR3 reads TGTGCCAGCAGCCCTCACATTGATACTGAAGCTTTCTTT. Its translation is CASSPHIDTEAFF.

This clone was counted once. The rearrangement uses TRBV28 and TRBJ1-3; D unresolved. The CDR3 spans 13 residues. CDR1 MDHEN and CDR2 SYDVKM come from the germline V gene. Trimming took off 5 bases at V and 9 bases at J, with 14 bases between the two ends. CDR3 sequence: CASSLDWLTTIYF. The CDR3 bases are TGTGCCAGCAGTCTAGACTGGCTCACCACCATATATTTT.

V and J are TRBV15 and TRBJ2-3; 15 bases line up with TRBD2. Germline V CDR1 and CDR2: LNHNV, YYDKDF (reference sequence). Losses at the gene ends were 6 bases for V and 6 bases for J; bases not matched to a gene: 4. CDR3 length: 15 amino acids. CDR3 nucleotides: TGTGCCACCAGTCCCGGACTAGCGGGAGGGGATACGCAGTATTTT. Protein product: CATSPGLAGGDTQYF. Full variable domain (outside the CDR3, taken from reference TRBV15 and TRBJ2-3): DAMVIQNPRYQVTQFGKPVTLSCSQTLNHNVMYWYQQKSSQAPKLLFHYYDKDFNNEADTPDNFQSRRPNTSFCFLDIRSPGLGDTAMYLCATSPGLAGGDTQYFGPGTRLTVL.

V is TRBV11-2 and J is TRBJ1-2, with a tentative D call TRBD1 (5 bases). CDR1 is SGHAT and CDR2 is FQNNGV in the germline V gene. Trimming cost V 1 base and J 4 bases, with 13 bases left between them. The CDR3 runs 15 residues. The DNA of the CDR3 is TGTGCCAGCAGCTTAGTACCCCGGGACTTCTATGGCTACACCTTC. Protein sequence: CASSLVPRDFYGYTF.

The gene calls are TRBV28 and TRBJ1-2; no firm D call. Germline CDR1 MDHEN, CDR2 SYDVKM. V was pared by 5 bases and J by 6 bases, with 10 bases between. The CDR3 loop spans 12 amino acids. The CDR3 DNA sequence: TGTGCCAGCAGTACACAGACGGATGGCTACACCTTC. It specifies CASSTQTDGYTF.